This T cell receptor beta chain emerged from a study of T cell clones after liver transplantation. Across the whole study: Timepoints were pre-transplant, pre-withdrawal, and after withdrawal was completed or failed.

Libraries were prepared by immunoSEQ multiplex PCR; TCRdb keeps only in-frame clonotypes and omits some of them. The sample lists around 20,000 clones, over 70% occurring once. Study-wide results and caveats: Post-transplant, graft-donor-reactive CD4 TCRbeta sequences in blood dropped significantly in most of the 8 subjects. Graft donor-reactive T cells possibly entered the graft instead of undergoing deletion.

This clone appeared a few times. Its antigen remains unidentified. Germline CDR1 SGHDT, CDR2 YYEEEE. V lost 1 base to trimming and J lost 11 bases, with 18 bases between them. CDR3 length: 14 amino acids. The source was CD8+ T cells from blood, collected before liver transplant. The rearrangement links TRBV5-6 to TRBJ1-1; tentatively, D is TRBD1 (5 bases). The TCR sequence derives from a human donor who received a liver transplant. The chain's CDR3 is CASSLIGPGEKAFF. CDR3 coding DNA: TGTGCCAGCAGCTTGATCGGGCCGGGGGAGAAGGCTTTCTTT.